The 17 T cell receptor beta chains in this list originate from one sample, sequenced in a study of T cell changes during pregnancy in multiple sclerosis. Profiling relied on immunoSEQ multiplex PCR, and the TCRdb table lists in-frame clones only, not all of them. The table records 80,000 to 95,000 clones, roughly 96% of them present only once. The sequenced sample was peripheral blood, obtained in the second trimester of pregnancy. The receptors were sampled from a female donor with multiple sclerosis, enrolled in a pregnancy study.

This chain connects TRBV28 to TRBJ1-3; D is unclear. V shed 7 bases and J shed 1 base, with 8 bases lying between them. The CDR3 loop spans 13 amino acids. The germline gives CDR1 MDHEN, CDR2 SYDVKM. This chain's CDR3 is CASITESGNTIYF. CDR3 nucleotide sequence: TGTGCCAGCATTACAGAATCTGGAAACACCATATATTTT.

This chain uses TRBV2 with TRBJ1-1, with unresolved D. V shed 6 bases and J shed 8 bases, with 10 bases lying between them. The germline V gene has CDR1 SNHLY and CDR2 FYNNEI. The CDR3 runs 11 residues. CDR3 in DNA: TGTGCCAGCAGGGGAGGCAGAGAAGCTTTCTTT. Encoded protein: CASRGGREAFF. Looking up the rest from reference TRBV2 and TRBJ1-1 gives the full variable domain: EPEVTQTPSHQVTQMGQEVILRCVPISNHLYFYWYRQILGQKVEFLVSFYNNEISEKSEIFDDQFSVERPDGSNFTLKIRSTKLEDSAMYFCASRGGREAFFGQGTRLTVV.

A single count supports this clone. The rearrangement uses TRBV19 and TRBJ1-4; D is unclear. The germline V gene has CDR1 LNHDA and CDR2 SQIVND (reference sequence). The CDR3 has 16 residues. Between the trimmed V and J ends, which lost 0 bases and 3 bases, there was a span of 11 bases. CDR3 in DNA: TGTGCCAGTAGTATAGATCTCTTGGGAGCTAATGAAAAACTGTTTTTT. Translating gives CASSIDLLGANEKLFF.

The CDR3 loop reads CAWSAGTSGSTDTQYF. In nucleotides, the CDR3 is TGTGCCTGGAGCGCCGGGACTAGCGGGTCCACAGATACGCAGTATTTT. The chain is built from TRBV30 and TRBJ2-3, with TRBD2 matching over 12 bases. The CDR3 contains 16 residues. V gave up 3 bases and J gave up 2 bases; unmatched junction bases: 6. Germline V gives CDR1 GTSNPN, CDR2 SVGIG (reference sequence).

The gene calls are TRBV19 and TRBJ1-5; D may be TRBD1 (6 bases). This CDR3 spans 14 amino acids. Germline V lookup: CDR1 LNHDA, CDR2 SQIVND (reference sequence). V lost 6 bases and J 7 bases, leaving 16 bases between the germline ends. In DNA form, the CDR3 reads TGTGCCAGTAGGGAATTTCCCAGGGGACAGCCCCAGCATTTT. Encoded protein: CASREFPRGQPQHF. The full variable domain, with the rest looked up from reference TRBV19 and TRBJ1-5, is DGGITQSPKYLFRKEGQNVTLSCEQNLNHDAMYWYRQDPGQGLRLIYYSQIVNDFQKGDIAEGYSVSREKKESFPLTVTSAQKNPTAFYLCASREFPRGQPQHFGDGTRLSIL.

The chain recombines TRBV4-1 with TRBJ1-1; weak D call: TRBD1 (5 bases). Per germline, CDR1 MGHRA and CDR2 YSYEKL. V lost 0 bases, J lost 10 bases, and 9 bases lay in between. CDR3 length: 12 amino acids. CDR3 sequence reads: CASSQDSGGAFF. The CDR3 DNA sequence: TGCGCCAGCAGCCAAGATTCCGGGGGAGCTTTCTTT.

The chain has TRBV28 and TRBJ2-7, with D tentatively TRBD2 (5 bases). Between the trimmed V and J ends, which lost 4 bases and 4 bases, there was a span of 14 bases. The CDR3 runs to 14 residues. CDR1 is MDHEN and CDR2 is SYDVKM in the germline V gene. The CDR3: CASSSRGLIYEQYF. The DNA for the CDR3 is TGTGCCAGCAGTTCCCGGGGTTTGATATACGAGCAGTACTTC.

V usage is TRBV9 and J usage is TRBJ2-7; D possibly corresponds to TRBD2 (6 bases). Germline values: CDR1 SGDLS, CDR2 YYNGEE. The CDR3 is 13 amino acids. Trimming cost V 0 bases and J 4 bases, with 8 bases left between them. CDR3 nucleotides: TGTGCCAGCAGCGTAGTAGGGAGGTACGAGCAGTACTTC. Translated: CASSVVGRYEQYF.

This clone was counted between two and nine times. The chain employs TRBV4-2 and TRBJ2-6, with D maybe TRBD1 (6 bases). V was pared by 5 bases and J by 0 bases, with 11 bases between. Germline-derived CDR1 and CDR2 are LGHNA and YNFKEQ. CDR3 size: 16 residues. This chain's CDR3 is CASSSGHFSGANVLTF. In DNA form, the CDR3 reads TGTGCCAGCAGCTCGGGACACTTCTCTGGGGCCAACGTCCTGACTTTC.

This chain uses TRBV11-2 with TRBJ2-7; TRBD2 might be the D (6 bases). The V end lost 0 bases, the J end lost 1 base, and 19 bases lay between the germline ends. The V gene's germline CDR1 is SGHAT and CDR2 FQNNGV. The CDR3 is 18 amino acids. The CDR3 sequence is CASSLDQERRDSSYEQYF. In DNA, the CDR3 is TGTGCCAGCAGCTTAGATCAAGAACGGCGGGATTCATCCTACGAGCAGTACTTC.

In this sample, this clone turned up once. This chain joins TRBV2 and TRBJ2-3; TRBD2 agrees at 9 bases. CDR1 and CDR2 (germline): SNHLY, FYNNEI. This CDR3 has 15 amino acids. Unmatched junction bases numbered 3, after V lost 3 bases and J lost 2 bases. CDR3 amino acids: CASSDTSGHTDTQYF. The CDR3 coding sequence is TGTGCCAGCAGTGACACTAGCGGGCACACAGATACGCAGTATTTT.

The chain has TRBV5-8 and TRBJ2-2; possibly TRBD1 for D (6 bases). CDR3 size: 16 residues. V gave up 0 bases and J gave up 2 bases, with 11 bases separating them. Per germline, CDR1 SGHTS and CDR2 YDEGEE. The CDR3 coding sequence is TGTGCCAGCAGCTTGGCCGGGACAACTAACACCGGGGAGCTGTTTTTT. Translation gives CASSLAGTTNTGELFF.

V is TRBV5-6 and J is TRBJ2-2; maybe TRBD2 (7 bases). CDR3 length: 15 residues. V was pared by 5 bases and J by 5 bases, with 16 bases between. Germline V gene data show CDR1 as SGHDT and CDR2 as YYEEEE. CDR3: CASSGGAGGTGELFF. CDR3 nucleotides: TGTGCCAGCAGTGGGGGGGCAGGAGGTACCGGGGAGCTGTTTTTT.

The CDR3 spells CASSLVLATSYEQYF. DNA for the CDR3: TGTGCCAGCAGTTTGGTACTAGCCACTTCTTACGAGCAGTACTTC. The chain recombines TRBV27 with TRBJ2-7; TRBD2 is a possible D gene (6 bases). This CDR3 is built from 15 residues. The V and J ends lost 3 bases and 4 bases respectively, with 16 bases between them. Germline-derived CDR1 and CDR2 are MNHEY and SMNVEV (reference sequence).

The chain is built from TRBV9 and TRBJ1-1; D perhaps matches TRBD1 (5 bases). V lost 0 bases and J lost 3, with 9 bases in between. The CDR3 runs 14 residues. Germline lookup yields CDR1 SGDLS and CDR2 YYNGEE. CDR3 DNA: TGTGCCAGCAGCGTAGGGGACTCTTACACTGAAGCTTTCTTT. This codes for CASSVGDSYTEAFF. Together with reference TRBV9 and TRBJ1-1, the CDR3 gives the full variable domain: DSGVTQTPKHLITATGQRVTLRCSPRSGDLSVYWYQQSLDQGLQFLIQYYNGEERAKGNILERFSAQQFPDLHSELNLSSLELGDSALYFCASSVGDSYTEAFFGQGTRLTVV.

J is TRBJ2-5 and V is TRBV4-3, with D uncertain. Germline V CDR1 and CDR2: LGHNA, YSLEER. The CDR3 is made up of 14 amino acids. V was shortened by 1 base and J by 0 bases, with 6 bases between the two germline ends. Here the CDR3 reads CASSQGAYQETQYF. The CDR3 bases are TGCGCCAGCAGCCAAGGAGCGTACCAAGAGACCCAGTACTTC.

The chain is built from TRBV28 and TRBJ2-3; 7 bases map to TRBD1. Germline V gene lookup returns CDR1 MDHEN and CDR2 SYDVKM. The length of the CDR3 is 14 residues. The trim removed 2 bases at V and 5 bases at J, leaving 4 bases unmatched. The CDR3 nucleotides read TGTGCCAGCAGTTTAGACAGGGTCGTAGATACGCAGTATTTT. Translating it yields CASSLDRVVDTQYF.